The entry below describes one T cell receptor (beta chain). The sample originates from a study of cytomegalovirus exposure and HLA in healthy donors. Both 60 Vbeta primers and 13 Jbeta primers went into the PCR. Measured with immunoSEQ multiplex PCR; TCRdb has only the in-frame clones, and not every one. The sample lists fewer than 250,000 clones; approximately 79% were seen once. Trimming at V came to 6 bases and at J to 9 bases, leaving 7 bases not matched to a gene. Germline CDR1 is SNHLY and CDR2 is FYNNEI. This CDR3 comprises 14 residues. The receptor's source is a girl aged 2-10 years in good health and CMV-seronegative. The chain joins TRBV2 to TRBJ2-3, with 12 bases fitting TRBD2. Sample: PBMCs. The CDR3 is CASSGASGGGTQYF. The CDR3 DNA reads as TGTGCCAGCAGCGGGGCTAGCGGGGGGGGAACGCAGTATTTT.